A selection of T cell receptor beta chains follows, all from one sample in a study of cytomegalovirus exposure and HLA in healthy donors. Here immunoSEQ multiplex PCR was the method, and the copy in TCRdb shows in-frame clones only, minus some. The sample comprises 100,000 or so clones, over 65% of which are singletons, and 2% to 3% rests with the top ten. Sequencing input: PBMCs. The origin of the receptors is a man aged 40-49 years in good health and CMV-seronegative. The CDR3 runs from the conserved cysteine through the conserved F or W. Each record gives: D gene, clone size, V gene, J gene, CDR3 protein, CDR3 DNA. The D gene is left open where the match is weak. Only some rows state a clone size, as once, few, many or a class for expanded clones.

D: TRBD2; size: -; V: TRBV29-1; J: TRBJ2-3; CDR3: CSATRRAGGSTSTDTQYF; DNA: TGCAGCGCCACCCGGAGAGCGGGGGGGTCGACTAGCACAGATACGCAGTATTTT
D: TRBD1; size: -; V: TRBV7-2; J: TRBJ1-2; CDR3: CASSYDGTGTNYGYTF; DNA: TGTGCCAGCAGCTACGACGGGACAGGGACGAACTATGGCTACACCTTC
D: TRBD1; size: -; V: TRBV19; J: TRBJ1-5; CDR3: CASTHRQGGQPQHF; DNA: TGTGCCAGTACCCACCGACAGGGGGGCCAGCCCCAGCATTTT
D: TRBD2; size: -; V: TRBV6-5; J: TRBJ2-7; CDR3: CASSHPLGGSYEQYF; DNA: TGTGCCAGCAGTCACCCTCTGGGCGGGAGCTACGAGCAGTACTTC
D: TRBD2; size: -; V: TRBV5-1; J: TRBJ2-7; CDR3: CASSFLAGGQSYEQYF; DNA: TGCGCCAGCAGCTTTCTAGCGGGGGGGCAATCCTACGAGCAGTACTTC
D: TRBD1; size: -; V: TRBV7-9; J: TRBJ2-6; CDR3: CASTTGQAGWGANVLTF; DNA: TGTGCCAGCACCACGGGACAGGCAGGCTGGGGGGCCAACGTCCTGACTTTC
D: TRBD2; size: -; V: TRBV5-6; J: TRBJ2-7; CDR3: CASSLRLAGGLFYEQYF; DNA: TGTGCCAGCAGCTTGCGGCTAGCGGGGGGGCTGTTCTACGAGCAGTACTTC
D: -; size: -; V: TRBV5-1; J: TRBJ2-3; CDR3: CASRGGGGTDTQYF; DNA: TGCGCCAGCAGGGGGGGAGGAGGCACAGATACGCAGTATTTT
D: TRBD1; size: -; V: TRBV11-1; J: TRBJ1-2; CDR3: CASSSEGAGYGYTF; DNA: TGTGCCAGCAGCTCGGAGGGGGCCGGCTATGGCTACACCTTC
D: -; size: -; V: TRBV19; J: TRBJ1-3; CDR3: CASSISTETYSGNTIYF; DNA: TGTGCCAGTAGTATATCGACAGAGACTTACTCTGGAAACACCATATATTTT
D: TRBD1; size: -; V: TRBV4-1; J: TRBJ2-3; CDR3: CASSQVIRLNGQGVADTQYF; DNA: TGCGCCAGCAGCCAAGTAATTCGATTAAACGGACAGGGTGTTGCGGATACGCAGTATTTT
D: -; size: -; V: TRBV7-2; J: TRBJ2-3; CDR3: CASSRAIDTQYF; DNA: TGTGCCAGCAGCCGCGCGATAGATACGCAGTATTTT
D: -; size: -; V: TRBV5-6; J: TRBJ1-2; CDR3: CASTSSEGQRGPWAGF; DNA: TGTGCCAGCACCTCGTCGGAAGGACAAAGGGGCCCCTGGGCTGGCTTC
D: TRBD1; size: -; V: TRBV2; J: TRBJ1-2; CDR3: CASSERTGSYGYTF; DNA: TGTGCCAGCAGTGAAAGGACAGGATCCTATGGCTACACCTTC
D: TRBD1; size: -; V: TRBV4-3; J: TRBJ2-7; CDR3: CASAPGQGPYEQYF; DNA: TGCGCCAGCGCTCCGGGACAGGGTCCCTACGAGCAGTACTTC
D: -; size: -; V: TRBV4-3; J: TRBJ1-3; CDR3: CASSRVITGTGNTIYF; DNA: TGCGCCAGCAGCCGGGTAATTACAGGGACTGGAAACACCATATATTTT
D: -; size: -; V: TRBV7-2; J: TRBJ2-4; CDR3: CASKNERAGNIQYF; DNA: TGTGCCAGCAAGAATGAGCGGGCGGGGAACATTCAGTACTTC
D: -; size: -; V: TRBV7-2; J: TRBJ2-5; CDR3: CASSFPGIQETQYF; DNA: TGTGCCAGCAGCTTCCCAGGTATCCAAGAGACCCAGTACTTC
D: TRBD2; size: -; V: TRBV7-2; J: TRBJ2-1; CDR3: CASSFGSGDYNEQFF; DNA: TGTGCCAGCAGCTTCGGGAGCGGGGACTACAATGAGCAGTTCTTC
D: -; size: -; V: TRBV2; J: TRBJ1-6; CDR3: CASSGDFNSPLHF; DNA: TGTGCCAGCAGTGGGGACTTCAATTCACCCCTCCACTTT
D: -; size: -; V: TRBV6-5; J: TRBJ1-1; CDR3: CASSYSINRPRTEAFF; DNA: TGTGCCAGCAGTTACTCGATCAACAGGCCGAGGACTGAAGCTTTCTTT
D: TRBD1; size: -; V: TRBV4-2; J: TRBJ2-7; CDR3: CASSQDYGTGSHEQYF; DNA: TGTGCCAGCAGCCAAGATTATGGGACAGGGTCCCACGAGCAGTACTTC
D: -; size: few; V: TRBV15; J: TRBJ2-5; CDR3: CATSRDQIASPSGTQYF; DNA: TGTGCCACCAGCAGAGATCAAATCGCCAGCCCCTCGGGGACCCAGTACTTC
D: -; size: -; V: TRBV2; J: TRBJ1-5; CDR3: CASSGESGYNQPQHF; DNA: TGTGCCAGCAGTGGGGAATCAGGGTATAATCAGCCCCAGCATTTT
D: TRBD1; size: -; V: TRBV19; J: TRBJ1-5; CDR3: CASSIERRGLSNQPQHF; DNA: TGTGCCAGTAGTATAGAGAGGAGGGGGCTTAGCAATCAGCCCCAGCATTTT
D: -; size: medium-sized; V: TRBV19; J: TRBJ1-1; CDR3: CASTDAAAKPEAFF; DNA: TGTGCCAGTACCGACGCGGCAGCTAAGCCTGAAGCTTTCTTT
D: TRBD1; size: -; V: TRBV7-9; J: TRBJ2-3; CDR3: CASSLLPGQSSDTQYF; DNA: TGTGCCAGCAGCCTCCTCCCGGGACAGTCCTCAGATACGCAGTATTTT
D: TRBD1; size: -; V: TRBV7-2; J: TRBJ1-1; CDR3: CASSRSNRGPSTEAFF; DNA: TGTGCCAGCAGCCGTTCAAATAGGGGGCCGAGCACTGAAGCTTTCTTT
D: -; size: few; V: TRBV5-4; J: TRBJ2-1; CDR3: CASSRELRGGFNEQFF; DNA: TGTGCCAGCAGTCGCGAACTTAGGGGTGGGTTCAATGAGCAGTTCTTC
D: TRBD2; size: -; V: TRBV9; J: TRBJ2-3; CDR3: CASSVSGVYTTDTQYF; DNA: TGTGCCAGCAGCGTTAGCGGGGTATACACCACAGATACGCAGTATTTT
D: TRBD1; size: -; V: TRBV9; J: TRBJ2-5; CDR3: CASSVGQGAEKTQYF; DNA: TGTGCCAGCAGCGTAGGACAGGGGGCAGAAAAGACCCAGTACTTC
D: -; size: once; V: TRBV11-2; J: TRBJ2-3; CDR3: CASKRAYTGTDTQYF; DNA: TGTGCCAGCAAGAGGGCCTATACTGGCACAGATACGCAGTATTTT
D: TRBD2; size: -; V: TRBV7-3; J: TRBJ2-2; CDR3: CASRLAGGPGELFF; DNA: TGTGCCAGCAGGCTAGCGGGGGGGCCCGGGGAGCTGTTTTTT
D: TRBD1; size: -; V: TRBV9; J: TRBJ1-6; CDR3: CASSGPSQRQGLDLALHF; DNA: TGTGCCAGCAGCGGTCCCTCCCAAAGACAGGGTCTGGATTTGGCCCTCCACTTT
D: -; size: once; V: TRBV7-3; J: TRBJ2-2; CDR3: CASASGATGELFF; DNA: TGTGCCAGCGCCTCAGGGGCCACCGGGGAGCTGTTTTTT
D: -; size: -; V: TRBV19; J: TRBJ1-2; CDR3: CASQGLMGYTF; DNA: TGTGCCAGCCAGGGGTTGATGGGCTACACCTTC
D: TRBD2; size: -; V: TRBV9; J: TRBJ2-6; CDR3: CASARGGPGANVLTF; DNA: TGTGCCAGCGCTCGGGGGGGGCCGGGGGCCAACGTCCTGACTTTC
D: TRBD2; size: -; V: TRBV28; J: TRBJ2-2; CDR3: CASSFQRGPSGGTGELFF; DNA: TGTGCCAGCAGTTTCCAGCGGGGGCCCTCTGGAGGCACCGGGGAGCTGTTTTTT
D: -; size: -; V: TRBV7-3; J: TRBJ2-1; CDR3: CASSLTQRSYNEQFF; DNA: TGTGCCAGCAGCTTAACCCAGCGGAGCTACAATGAGCAGTTCTTC
D: -; size: few; V: TRBV6-5; J: TRBJ1-1; CDR3: CASSPLMNTEAFF; DNA: TGTGCCAGCAGTCCCTTAATGAACACTGAAGCTTTCTTT
D: TRBD2; size: -; V: TRBV7-8; J: TRBJ2-7; CDR3: CASSLRPLTSGGLSTYEQYF; DNA: TGTGCCAGCAGCTTACGGCCACTTACTAGCGGGGGTTTATCAACCTACGAGCAGTACTTC